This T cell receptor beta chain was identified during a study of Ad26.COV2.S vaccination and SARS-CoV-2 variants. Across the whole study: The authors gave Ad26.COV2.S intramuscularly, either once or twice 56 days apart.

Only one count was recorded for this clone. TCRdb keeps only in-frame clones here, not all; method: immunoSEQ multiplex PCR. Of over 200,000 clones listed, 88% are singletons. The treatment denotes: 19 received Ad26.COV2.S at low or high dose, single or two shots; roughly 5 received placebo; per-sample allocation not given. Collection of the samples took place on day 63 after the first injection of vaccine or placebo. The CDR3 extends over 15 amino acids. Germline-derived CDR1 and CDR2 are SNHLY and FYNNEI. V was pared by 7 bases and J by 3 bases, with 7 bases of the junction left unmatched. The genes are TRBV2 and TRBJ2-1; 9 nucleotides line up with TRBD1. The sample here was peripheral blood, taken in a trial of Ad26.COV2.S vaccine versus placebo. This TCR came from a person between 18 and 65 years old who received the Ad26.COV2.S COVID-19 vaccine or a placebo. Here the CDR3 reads CASTQGASLYNEQFF. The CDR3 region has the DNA TGTGCCAGCACACAGGGGGCTTCCCTCTACAATGAGCAGTTCTTC.